Below, 9 T cell receptor beta chains from the same sample are listed, as sequenced in a study of T cells in women clearing cervical HPV infection. Data came from immunoSEQ multiplex PCR; TCRdb stores just in-frame clones and leaves some out. Listed are tens of thousands of clones; roughly 1.3% falls within the top ten. Material for sequencing was blood buffy coat. Every receptor here comes from a woman aged 18 to 75 with a cervical HPV16 infection that either progressed to CIN3+ or cleared (not recorded which).

To note about this clone: The CDR3 extends 3 residues past the end of the read, so its final part is completed from the germline J gene. This rearrangement joins TRBV7-8 to TRBJ2-5, with 8 bases aligning to TRBD1. V lost 1 base to trimming and J lost 0 bases; unmatched junction nucleotides: 1. Germline CDR1 and CDR2: SGHVS and FQNEAQ. The CDR3 sequence is 15 residues long. CDR3 residues: CASSLGRGHQETQYF. The CDR3 DNA, read in part, is TGTGCCAGCAGCTTAGGCAGGGGGCACCAAGAGACC.

A note on this clone: The read stops 3 residues short of the end of the CDR3; the missing end is completed from the germline J gene. This chain joins TRBV7-3 and TRBJ1-4, with 8 bases lining up with TRBD1. CDR3 length: 13 amino acids. Germline V gene data show CDR1 as SGHTA and CDR2 as FQGTGA. The DNA read from the CDR3 is TGTGCCAGCAGCGTCGACAGGGGTTCACCA. It specifies CASSVDRGSP. The whole CDR3 protein is CASSVDRGSPLFF.

CDR3 DNA (partial): TGTGCCAGCAGTGGCACAGGGGTCACTGAA. It codes for CASSGTGVTE. The CDR3 reads in full as CASSGTGVTEAFF. V gene TRBV6-1 combines with J gene TRBJ1-1, with 7 positions matching TRBD1. The read ends 3 residues early relative to the CDR3; the germline J gene fills the gap. V dropped 4 bases and J dropped 4; count of bases not matched to a gene: 3. There are 13 residues in the CDR3. Germline V lookup: CDR1 MNHNS, CDR2 SASEGT.

Comment on this clone: The CDR3 extends 3 residues past the end of the read, so its final part is completed from the germline J gene. The chain couples TRBV19 to TRBJ1-1; 7 bases are a match to TRBD1. Losses at the gene ends were 2 bases for V and 0 bases for J; bases not matched to a gene: 9. The CDR3 loop spans 17 amino acids. Germline CDR1 is LNHDA and CDR2 is SQIVND (reference sequence). The CDR3 loop reads CASSIQGVVGMNTEAFF. The CDR3 bases that were read are TGTGCCAGTAGTATACAGGGGGTAGTTGGGATGAACACTGAA.

Note on this clone: The read terminates 3 residues ahead of where the CDR3 ends, so the germline J gene completes it. The rearrangement uses TRBV6-7 and TRBJ2-2, with TRBD2 identical over 8 bases. TRBV6-7 is sorted into the ORF group, with uncertain function. V shed 5 bases, J shed 2 bases, and the junction held 10 bases outside the gene matches. This CDR3 has 17 amino acids. The part of the CDR3 DNA that was read is TGTGCCAGCAGTGACCCCCCAGCGGGGGTAAACACCGGGGAG. It is translated as CASSDPPAGVNTGE. The complete CDR3 protein is CASSDPPAGVNTGELFF.

Notes on this clone: The CDR3 is cut off 3 residues early in the read; its end comes from the germline J gene. The V and J genes are TRBV7-2 and TRBJ2-7, with TRBD2 identical over 10 bases. V dropped 3 bases and J dropped 3; count of bases not matched to a gene: 2. CDR1 is SGHTA, CDR2 FQGNSA, per germline. This CDR3 is 14 amino acids long. This CDR3 is CASSFSSGGYEQYF. The CDR3 DNA, read in part, is TGTGCCAGCAGCTTTTCTAGCGGGGGCTACGAG.

On this clone: The read ends 3 residues shy of where the CDR3 ends; the end is completed using the germline J gene. This chain uses TRBV6-2 or TRBV6-3 with TRBJ1-5, with TRBD1 as a possible D gene (5 bases). The germline V gene has CDR1 MNHEY and CDR2 SVGEGT. The CDR3 has 15 residues. Trimming stripped 2 bases from V and 5 bases from J, with 13 bases between. The CDR3 reads CASSYRGRGDQPQHF. The sequenced part of the CDR3 DNA is TGTGCCAGCAGTTACCGAGGGAGGGGAGATCAGCCC.

In regard to this clone: The read ends 3 residues shy of where the CDR3 ends; the end is completed using the germline J gene. The J gene is TRBJ2-5, the V gene TRBV18; a possible D gene is TRBD1 (6 bases). Between the trimmed V and J ends, which lost 8 bases and 5 bases, there was a span of 24 bases. The CDR3 contains 16 residues. Germline assignment: CDR1 KGHSH and CDR2 LQKENI. The sequenced part of the CDR3 DNA is TGTGCCAGCCAAAAATGGCAGCAGGGGACCAGGGAGACC. Protein: CASQKWQQGTRET. The whole CDR3 reads CASQKWQQGTRETQYF.

About this clone: The read ends 3 residues early relative to the CDR3; the germline J gene fills the gap. The chain is built from TRBV5-1 and TRBJ2-4, with a weak D call TRBD1 (8 bases). CDR3 length: 16 amino acids. In germline, CDR1 is SGHRS, CDR2 YFSETQ. The CDR3 here is CASSKDQGARDYGQYF. CDR3 DNA, as far as it was read: TGCGCCAGCAGCAAGGATCAGGGGGCGCGGGACTATGGT.